These 7 T cell receptor beta chains came from one sample sequenced in a study of cytomegalovirus exposure and HLA in healthy donors. Primers for the PCR totalled 60 Vbeta and 13 Jbeta. Here immunoSEQ multiplex PCR was the method, and the copy in TCRdb shows in-frame clones only, minus some. The sample table sets out fewer than 110,000 clones. Sequenced input: PBMCs. Receptors originate from a man aged 40-49 years in good health and CMV-seronegative.

The rearrangement uses TRBV9 and TRBJ2-3; 10 bases line up with TRBD2. This CDR3 region has 16 residues. Germline values: CDR1 SGDLS, CDR2 YYNGEE. V lost 3 bases and J lost 0; bases outside the gene matches: 4. CDR3 loop: CASSGRTSGSTDTQYF. For the CDR3, the DNA is TGTGCCAGCAGCGGGCGGACTAGCGGTAGCACAGATACGCAGTATTTT. Drawing the rest from reference TRBV9 and TRBJ2-3, the complete variable domain is DSGVTQTPKHLITATGQRVTLRCSPRSGDLSVYWYQQSLDQGLQFLIQYYNGEERAKGNILERFSAQQFPDLHSELNLSSLELGDSALYFCASSGRTSGSTDTQYFGPGTRLTVL.

The rearrangement uses TRBV11-2 and TRBJ2-2; 7 bases match TRBD2. This CDR3 has 14 amino acids. Germline trimming cut 0 bases from V and 5 bases from J; bases unmatched to any gene: 0. CDR1 SGHAT and CDR2 FQNNGV come from the germline V gene. As DNA, the CDR3 is TGTGCCAGCAGCTTAGACGGGGGGACCGGGGAGCTGTTTTTT. Protein sequence: CASSLDGGTGELFF.

The rearrangement joins TRBV6-6 to TRBJ1-4; 8 bases are a match to TRBD1. The CDR3 runs to 15 residues. The V gene's germline CDR1 is MNHNY and CDR2 SVGAGI (reference sequence). The V and J ends lost 0 bases and 8 bases, in that order; junction bases with no gene match: 5. The CDR3 spells CASSYSGQGYEKLFF. DNA of the CDR3: TGTGCCAGCAGTTACTCAGGACAGGGATACGAAAAACTGTTTTTT.

The genes are TRBV28 and TRBJ1-5; D uncertain. The CDR3 loop spans 14 amino acids. V was shortened by 5 bases and J by 3 bases, with 11 bases between the two germline ends. Germline V lookup: CDR1 MDHEN, CDR2 SYDVKM. Here the CDR3 reads CASSLPRDNQPQHF. Written as DNA, the CDR3 is TGTGCCAGCAGTCTACCGAGGGACAATCAGCCCCAGCATTTT. Full variable domain (outside the CDR3, taken from reference TRBV28 and TRBJ1-5): DVKVTQSSRYLVKRTGEKVFLECVQDMDHENMFWYRQDPGLGLRLIYFSYDVKMKEKGDIPEGYSVSREKKERFSLILESASTNQTSMYLCASSLPRDNQPQHFGDGTRLSIL.

This rearrangement joins TRBV18 to TRBJ2-2, with TRBD2 matching over 12 bases. Looked up from germline, CDR1 is KGHSH and CDR2 is LQKENI. The CDR3 is made up of 18 amino acids. Trimming cost V 3 bases and J 5 bases; bases outside gene matches: 10. CDR3 in amino acids: CASSPRRLAGVGTGELFF. The CDR3 DNA is TGTGCCAGCTCACCCCGGAGACTAGCGGGAGTCGGTACCGGGGAGCTGTTTTTT.

The genes are TRBV2 and TRBJ2-3, with 9 nucleotides matching TRBD2. The CDR3 runs to 16 residues. V lost 6 bases to trimming and J lost 6 bases; unmatched junction nucleotides: 13. Germline V gene lookup returns CDR1 SNHLY and CDR2 FYNNEI. Written as DNA, the CDR3 is TGTGCCAGCAGCGCTGGACTAGCGACGAGGGGGGATACGCAGTATTTT. It is translated as CASSAGLATRGDTQYF.

This chain connects TRBV2 to TRBJ1-2; 7 bases fit TRBD1. The CDR3 length is 14 residues. Germline trimming cut 7 bases from V and 0 bases from J; bases unmatched to any gene: 5. CDR1 is SNHLY and CDR2 is FYNNEI in the germline V gene. As DNA, the CDR3 is TGTGCCAGCAAGGGGGACAGTTCTAACTATGGCTACACCTTC. Protein sequence: CASKGDSSNYGYTF.